The 19 T cell receptor beta chains in this list originate from one sample, sequenced in a study of cytomegalovirus exposure and HLA in healthy donors. 60 Vbeta and 13 Jbeta primers were used in PCR. Only in-frame clones appear in the TCRdb table, and some are missing; sequencing was by immunoSEQ multiplex PCR. The table lists around 140,000 clones, 75% of them singletons. Source material: PBMCs. The source of these receptors is a young man in good health and CMV-seronegative.

This clone turned up a few times. J is TRBJ1-1 and V is TRBV9; D remains ambiguous. V lost 0 bases, J lost 4 bases, and 7 bases lay in between. This CDR3 has 13 residues. Germline-derived CDR1 and CDR2 are SGDLS and YYNGEE. The CDR3 here is CASSVGGTTEAFF. CDR3 coding DNA: TGTGCCAGCAGCGTAGGAGGAACCACTGAAGCTTTCTTT.

This chain joins TRBV13 and TRBJ2-7; no reliable D call. The CDR3 totals 13 residues. Trimming took off 0 bases at V and 6 bases at J, with 9 bases between the two ends. The germline V gene has CDR1 PRHDT and CDR2 FYEKMQ (reference sequence). CDR3 loop: CASSLGLTGEQYF. The CDR3 coding sequence is TGTGCCAGCAGCTTAGGACTAACGGGCGAGCAGTACTTC.

In this sample, this clone turned up a few times. The CDR3 sequence is CASSSGQGGTEAFF. Here the CDR3 DNA reads TGTGCCAGCAGCTCTGGACAGGGTGGAACTGAAGCTTTCTTT. This sequence joins TRBV5-4 and TRBJ1-1; 8 positions match TRBD1. Germline CDR1 is SGHNT and CDR2 is YYREEE (reference sequence). The CDR3 has 14 amino acids. V shed 3 bases, J shed 5 bases, and the junction held 6 bases outside the gene matches.

This chain links TRBV7-9 with TRBJ1-3; no clear D gene. This CDR3 has 13 residues. Germline V gene sequence: CDR1 SEHNR, CDR2 FQNEAQ (reference sequence). Trimming stripped 9 bases from V and 0 bases from J, with 9 bases between. The CDR3 DNA reads as TGTGCCAGTAGAACGAGCTCTGGAAACACCATATATTTT. Its protein product is CASRTSSGNTIYF. The variable domain in full, with the rest retrieved from reference TRBV7-9 and TRBJ1-3, is DTGVSQNPRHKITKRGQNVTFRCDPISEHNRLYWYRQTLGQGPEFLTYFQNEAQLEKSRLLSDRFSAERPKGSFSTLEIQRTEQGDSAMYLCASRTSSGNTIYFGEGSWLTVV.

This rearrangement joins TRBV11-2 to TRBJ1-1; D unclear. The germline V gene has CDR1 SGHAT and CDR2 FQNNGV. The CDR3 contains 14 residues. V was shortened by 10 bases and J by 1 base, with 16 bases between the two germline ends. The CDR3 here is CAIPAEGTNTEAFF. CDR3 bases: TGTGCCATCCCAGCAGAGGGAACGAACACTGAAGCTTTCTTT.

The chain uses TRBV6-6 and TRBJ1-1, with D unclear. CDR3 size: 15 residues. V was trimmed by 5 bases and J by 3 bases, leaving 16 bases between them. Germline V gives CDR1 MNHNY, CDR2 SVGAGI (reference sequence). CDR3 DNA: TGTGCCAGCAGTCCACCCCAGGTGGGTGACACTGAAGCTTTCTTT. Translated: CASSPPQVGDTEAFF.

The chain is built from TRBV9 and TRBJ1-2; D is ambiguous. Germline CDR1 SGDLS, CDR2 YYNGEE. The CDR3 spans 15 residues. V was pared by 1 base and J by 3 bases, with 13 bases between. The CDR3 protein is CASSVFGESYYGYTF. For the CDR3, the DNA is TGTGCCAGCAGCGTATTCGGGGAGAGTTACTATGGCTACACCTTC.

This clone was counted a single time. The chain couples TRBV18 to TRBJ2-3, with D perhaps TRBD2 (5 bases). The germline V gene has CDR1 KGHSH and CDR2 LQKENI. The CDR3 has 14 residues. Trimming cost V 5 bases and J 1 base, with 10 bases left between them. The CDR3 nucleotides are TGTGCCAGCTCATCTGGACTGGGCACAGATACGCAGTATTTT. Residues: CASSSGLGTDTQYF.

This chain joins TRBV9 and TRBJ2-2; 7 positions agree with TRBD1. Germline V gene sequence: CDR1 SGDLS, CDR2 YYNGEE. The ends lost 7 bases at V and 6 bases at J; junction bases unmatched: 9. CDR3 length: 14 residues. The DNA for the CDR3 is TGTGCCAGCGCCGACAGGGTAGGGGCCGGGGAGCTGTTTTTT. It is translated as CASADRVGAGELFF.

As regards this clone: This sequence is one base from a far larger clone and is likely a read error. The chain carries TRBV5-5 and TRBJ2-5, with a possible D match to TRBD2 (6 bases). Trimming took 0 bases from V and 3 from J, leaving 6 bases between them. CDR3 length equals 13 residues. CDR1 is SGHKS and CDR2 is YYEKEE in the germline V gene (reference sequence). This chain's CDR3 is CASSLGGEETQYF. The CDR3 nucleotides read TGTGCCAGCAGCTTGGGCGGGGAAGAGACCCAGTACTTC.

The rearrangement links TRBV29-1 to TRBJ2-1; TRBD1 is a possible D gene (6 bases). With 7 bases removed from V and 8 bases from J, the gap between germline ends came to 18 bases. This CDR3 has 13 residues. The germline V gene has CDR1 SQVTM and CDR2 ANQGSEA. For the CDR3, the DNA is TGCAGCGGGACACACACAGGGTCGGATGAGCAGTTCTTC. Translation gives CSGTHTGSDEQFF.

The rearrangement joins TRBV29-1 to TRBJ2-1, with D maybe TRBD2 (5 bases). The CDR3 length is 13 residues. The germline V and J ends were trimmed by 1 base and 6 bases, with 10 bases remaining between them. Germline V gene lookup returns CDR1 SQVTM and CDR2 ANQGSEA. CDR3 coding DNA: TGCAGCGTTGAAGGAGGGCCTCTCAATGAGCAGTTCTTC. Translated: CSVEGGPLNEQFF.

This clone occurred a few times. The chain combines TRBV11-1 with TRBJ2-7; D remains ambiguous. Germline V lookup: CDR1 SGHAT, CDR2 FQDESV (reference sequence). The CDR3 length is 15 residues. Trimming cost V 5 bases and J 2 bases, with 16 bases left between them. The CDR3 coding sequence is TGTGCCAGCAGCCCCGGTGGCGACCTAGCCTACGAGCAGTACTTC. The encoded protein is CASSPGGDLAYEQYF.

The V call is TRBV7-2, the J call TRBJ2-3; 7 bases map to TRBD2. The trim removed 5 bases at V and 5 bases at J, leaving 10 bases unmatched. Per the germline V gene, CDR1 is SGHTA and CDR2 is FQGNSA. The CDR3 is 15 amino acids. The CDR3 here is CASSRERGGRDTQYF. The DNA of the CDR3 is TGTGCCAGCAGCCGAGAGCGGGGTGGCCGAGATACGCAGTATTTT.

This clone was found a few times. The chain has TRBV6-1 and TRBJ2-7; the D gene is possibly TRBD2 (7 bases). Deletions cut 7 bases from V and 4 bases from J, with 14 bases between. The CDR3 has 13 residues. Germline CDR1 reads MNHNS; CDR2 reads SASEGT. Here the CDR3 reads CASTEGGGYEQYF. The CDR3, as DNA: TGTGCCAGCACCGAAGGGGGGGGATACGAGCAGTACTTC.

This clone appeared a single time. The rearrangement links TRBV5-1 to TRBJ2-3; 7 bases agree with TRBD1. V shed 1 base, J shed 1 base, and the junction held 3 bases outside the gene matches. CDR3 length equals 15 residues. Germline V gives CDR1 SGHRS, CDR2 YFSETQ. CDR3 protein: CASSLSTGGTDTQYF. DNA of the CDR3: TGCGCCAGCAGCTTGAGTACAGGGGGCACAGATACGCAGTATTTT.

This clone was seen once. The CDR3 is CASSFRRGSYGYTF. The CDR3 DNA reads TGTGCCAGCAGTTTCCGGAGGGGAAGCTATGGCTACACCTTC. The gene calls are TRBV28 and TRBJ1-2, with D possibly being TRBD1 (5 bases). The germline CDR1 and CDR2 sequences are MDHEN and SYDVKM. There are 14 residues in the CDR3. Between the trimmed V and J ends, which lost 3 bases and 4 bases, there was a span of 12 bases.

This rearrangement joins TRBV30 to TRBJ1-6; 7 bases line up with TRBD1. CDR3 size: 15 residues. Germline CDR1 GTSNPN, CDR2 SVGIG (reference sequence). Germline trimming cut 0 bases from V and 5 bases from J; bases unmatched to any gene: 4. The CDR3 loop is CAWSVTGQNNSPLHF. In DNA form, the CDR3 reads TGTGCCTGGAGTGTGACGGGACAGAATAATTCACCCCTCCACTTT. The whole variable domain, filled in from reference TRBV30 and TRBJ1-6, reads SQTIHQWPATLVQPVGSPLSLECTVEGTSNPNLYWYRQAAGRGLQLLFYSVGIGQISSEVPQNLSASRPQDRQFILSSKKLLLSDSGFYLCAWSVTGQNNSPLHFGNGTRLTVT.

To note about this clone: Within the sample, other DNA sequences also encode this same CDR3. V usage is TRBV9 and J usage is TRBJ1-1; possibly TRBD1 for D (6 bases). This CDR3 region has 14 residues. Per germline, CDR1 SGDLS and CDR2 YYNGEE. V was shortened by 0 bases and J by 4 bases, with 10 bases between the two germline ends. The CDR3 reads CASSVAGVGTEAFF. For the CDR3, the DNA is TGTGCCAGCAGCGTAGCAGGGGTGGGCACTGAAGCTTTCTTT.